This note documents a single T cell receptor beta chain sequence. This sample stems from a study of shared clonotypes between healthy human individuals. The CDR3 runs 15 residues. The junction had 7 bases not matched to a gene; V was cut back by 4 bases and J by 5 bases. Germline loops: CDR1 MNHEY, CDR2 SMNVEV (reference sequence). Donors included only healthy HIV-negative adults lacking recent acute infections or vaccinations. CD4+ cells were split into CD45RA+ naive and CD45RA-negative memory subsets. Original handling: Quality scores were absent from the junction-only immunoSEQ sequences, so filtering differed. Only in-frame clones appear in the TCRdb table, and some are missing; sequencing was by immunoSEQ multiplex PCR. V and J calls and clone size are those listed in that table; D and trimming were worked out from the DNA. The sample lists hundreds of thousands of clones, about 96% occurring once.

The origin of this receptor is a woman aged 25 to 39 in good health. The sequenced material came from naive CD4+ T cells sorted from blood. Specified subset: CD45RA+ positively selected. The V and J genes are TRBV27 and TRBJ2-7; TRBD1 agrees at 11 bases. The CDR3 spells CASSSPGQGVHEQYF. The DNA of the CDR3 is TGTGCCAGCAGTTCACCGGGACAGGGGGTCCACGAGCAGTACTTC.